The 7 T cell receptor beta chains listed next were all sequenced from one sample in a study of response to subunit inactivated influenza vaccine. TCRdb re-analysed the RT-PCR reads in MiXCR, keeping a single row per CDR3 protein. This sample has about 650,000 distinct CDR3 sequences; 15% to 19% occur once, and the top ten carry 9.5% to 13%. This material consisted of PBMCs from blood, taken roughly 13 days after vaccination. The receptors originated from a man between 50 and 59 years old who received an inactivated influenza vaccine.

The DNA for the CDR3 is TGTGCCAGCAGTCCCGGTGGAGCGGGAGGTTACAATGAGCAGTTCTTC. Translated: CASSPGGAGGYNEQFF. The V and J genes are TRBV28 and TRBJ2-1; 9 bases are shared with TRBD2. The CDR3 has 16 residues. Germline-derived CDR1 and CDR2 are MDHEN and SYDVKM. V dropped 5 bases and J dropped 4; count of bases not matched to a gene: 9.

V usage is TRBV28 and J usage is TRBJ1-1, with D uncertain. Germline V CDR1 and CDR2: MDHEN, SYDVKM. The CDR3 is made up of 13 amino acids. V was pared by 2 bases and J by 3 bases, with 7 bases between. The CDR3 region is CASSLRFDTEAFF. For the CDR3, the DNA is TGTGCCAGCAGTTTAAGGTTTGACACTGAAGCTTTCTTT.

The chain recombines TRBV12-3 or TRBV12-4 with TRBJ2-2; no firm D call. With 8 bases removed from V and 1 base from J, the gap between germline ends came to 5 bases. The CDR3 loop spans 12 amino acids. CDR3 in amino acids: CASAGNTGELFF. DNA for the CDR3: TGTGCCAGCGCAGGGAACACCGGGGAGCTGTTTTTT.

This clonotype was counted between two and nine times. The chain is built from TRBV5-1 and TRBJ2-7, with D perhaps TRBD1 (6 bases). CDR1 is SGHRS, CDR2 YFSETQ, per germline. The V end lost 7 bases, the J end lost 0 bases, and 14 bases lay between the germline ends. There are 14 residues in the CDR3. CDR3 protein: CASSDSIFSYEQYF. CDR3 DNA: TGCGCCAGCTCGGACAGCATTTTCTCCTACGAGCAGTACTTC.

CDR3 region: CASSPTGASNYGYTF. CDR3 sequence (DNA): TGTGCCAGCAGCCCCACCGGGGCGTCTAACTATGGCTACACCTTC. The gene calls are TRBV5-6 and TRBJ1-2; TRBD1 might be the D (5 bases). The CDR3 loop spans 15 amino acids. V lost 4 bases, J lost 0 bases, and 13 bases lay in between. CDR1 SGHDT and CDR2 YYEEEE come from the germline V gene.

The CDR3 spells CAWSLKGSGELFF. CDR3 nucleotide sequence: TGTGCCTGGAGTTTAAAGGGTTCCGGGGAGCTGTTTTTT. The V call is TRBV30, the J call TRBJ2-2; no definite D call. In germline, CDR1 is GTSNPN, CDR2 SVGIG (reference sequence). Trimming shortened V by 2 bases and J by 6 bases, and 10 bases separated the two germline ends. CDR3 length equals 13 residues.

The chain links TRBV30 to TRBJ1-1, with D perhaps matching TRBD1 (5 bases). V was trimmed by 2 bases and J by 0 bases, leaving 10 bases between them. Germline V gene lookup returns CDR1 GTSNPN and CDR2 SVGIG (reference sequence). The CDR3 runs to 14 residues. The CDR3 here is CAWSRGLMNTEAFF. CDR3 nucleotides: TGTGCCTGGAGTAGGGGTTTGATGAACACTGAAGCTTTCTTT.